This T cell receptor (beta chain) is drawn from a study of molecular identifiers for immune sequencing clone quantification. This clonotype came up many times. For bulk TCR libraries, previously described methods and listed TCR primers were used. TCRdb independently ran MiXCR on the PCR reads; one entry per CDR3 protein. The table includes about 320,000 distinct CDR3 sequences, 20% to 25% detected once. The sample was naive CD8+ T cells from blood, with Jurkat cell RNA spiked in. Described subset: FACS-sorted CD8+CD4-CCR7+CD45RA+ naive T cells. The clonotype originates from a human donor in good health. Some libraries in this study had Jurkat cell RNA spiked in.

The CDR3 protein is CSARNKLAASYNEQFF. For the CDR3, the DNA is TGCAGTGCTAGGAACAAACTAGCGGCCTCCTACAATGAGCAGTTCTTC. The chain combines TRBV20-1 with TRBJ2-1; 8 bases are a match to TRBD2. Germline V gene sequence: CDR1 DFQATT, CDR2 SNEGSKA (reference sequence). The CDR3 is made up of 16 amino acids. The trim removed 3 bases at V and 0 bases at J, leaving 7 bases unmatched.